The 8 T cell receptor beta chains below were found in one sample sequenced in a study of T-cell reconstitution after alpha-beta-depleted transplantation in children. TCRbeta library construction was performed incorporating unique molecular identifiers. One entry per CDR3 protein, called by TCRdb with MiXCR from the PCR reads. The sample has a few hundred thousand distinct CDR3 sequences; 9.7% are singletons. The specimen was PBMCs from the stem cell graft donor, collected from the stem cell graft. These receptors were taken from a human donor who donated a stem cell graft to a child with SCID.

In its sample, this clonotype was seen many times. The gene calls are TRBV15 and TRBJ2-1; D possibly corresponds to TRBD1 (6 bases). With 7 bases removed from V and 2 bases from J, the gap between germline ends came to 12 bases. Germline loops: CDR1 LNHNV, CDR2 YYDKDF (reference sequence). CDR3 length: 14 amino acids. The CDR3 nucleotides read TGTGCCACCAAAGGGGGATCCGCCTACAATGAGCAGTTCTTC. Encoded protein: CATKGGSAYNEQFF. The whole variable domain, remainder taken from reference TRBV15 and TRBJ2-1, is DAMVIQNPRYQVTQFGKPVTLSCSQTLNHNVMYWYQQKSSQAPKLLFHYYDKDFNNEADTPDNFQSRRPNTSFCFLDIRSPGLGDTAMYLCATKGGSAYNEQFFGPGTRLTVL.

This clonotype occurred a few times. Just one base apart from a much larger clone, this may be a read error. The chain combines TRBV20-1 with TRBJ2-1, with D perhaps matching TRBD2 (5 bases). Germline V gene lookup returns CDR1 DFQATT and CDR2 SNEGSKA (reference sequence). The CDR3 is 16 residues long. DNA of the CDR3: TGCTGTGCTAGAGTCCCCGGCCGGGGCTCCTACAATGAGCAGTTCTTC. Translation gives CCARVPGRGSYNEQFF.

This clonotype was detected many times. The genes are TRBV27 and TRBJ1-1, with a tentative D call TRBD1 (5 bases). V lost 1 base and J 8 bases, leaving 17 bases between the germline ends. Germline values: CDR1 MNHEY, CDR2 SMNVEV (reference sequence). CDR3 length: 15 amino acids. The CDR3 is CASSLYAGGAVEAFF. CDR3 nucleotides: TGTGCCAGCAGTTTATACGCCGGGGGAGCGGTGGAAGCTTTCTTT.

This clonotype was counted at least ten times. The chain combines TRBV10-3 with TRBJ2-3; the match to TRBD2 covers 12 bases. Trimming took 7 bases from V and 4 from J; bases not matched to a gene: 6. Germline V gene lookup returns CDR1 ENHRY and CDR2 SYGVKD. This CDR3 has 15 amino acids. CDR3 sequence reads: CAINQLAGGADTQYF. CDR3 sequence (DNA): TGTGCCATCAACCAACTAGCGGGGGGTGCAGATACGCAGTATTTT.

This clonotype was detected many times. The chain couples TRBV27 to TRBJ2-3; 8 nucleotides line up with TRBD2. CDR1 and CDR2 (germline): MNHEY, SMNVEV (reference sequence). This CDR3 is built from 16 residues. V was clipped by 5 bases and J by 2 bases; unmatched bases: 9. The CDR3 spells CASSPSSGEATDTQYF. The CDR3 DNA reads as TGTGCCAGCAGTCCCAGTAGCGGGGAGGCCACAGATACGCAGTATTTT.

This clonotype was recorded many times. The gene calls are TRBV7-2 and TRBJ1-1; maybe TRBD1 (5 bases). With 1 base removed from V and 4 bases from J, the gap between germline ends came to 16 bases. This CDR3 is 16 amino acids long. The germline CDR1 and CDR2 sequences are SGHTA and FQGNSA. The chain's CDR3 is CASSLGGPGESTEAFF. Here the CDR3 DNA reads TGTGCCAGCAGCTTAGGGGGCCCTGGGGAGAGCACTGAAGCTTTCTTT.

This clonotype appeared a few times. This sequence joins TRBV20-1 and TRBJ2-7; unclear D gene. Trimming removed 5 bases at V and 7 bases at J, with 18 bases between. CDR1 and CDR2 from the germline V gene are DFQATT and SNEGSKA (reference sequence). The CDR3 contains 13 residues. In nucleotides, the CDR3 is TGCAGTGCTCCCTATCAAACTATTGGGGAGCAGTACTTC. It encodes CSAPYQTIGEQYF.

In this sample, this clonotype turned up many times. V is TRBV14 and J is TRBJ2-3, with 7 nucleotides matching TRBD1. The CDR3 runs to 13 residues. Germline V gene lookup returns CDR1 SGHDN and CDR2 FVKESK. J lost 4 bases, V lost 8 bases, and 6 bases had no gene match. CDR3 loop: CASGVGGSDTQYF. CDR3 coding DNA: TGTGCCAGCGGAGTAGGGGGCTCAGATACGCAGTATTTT.